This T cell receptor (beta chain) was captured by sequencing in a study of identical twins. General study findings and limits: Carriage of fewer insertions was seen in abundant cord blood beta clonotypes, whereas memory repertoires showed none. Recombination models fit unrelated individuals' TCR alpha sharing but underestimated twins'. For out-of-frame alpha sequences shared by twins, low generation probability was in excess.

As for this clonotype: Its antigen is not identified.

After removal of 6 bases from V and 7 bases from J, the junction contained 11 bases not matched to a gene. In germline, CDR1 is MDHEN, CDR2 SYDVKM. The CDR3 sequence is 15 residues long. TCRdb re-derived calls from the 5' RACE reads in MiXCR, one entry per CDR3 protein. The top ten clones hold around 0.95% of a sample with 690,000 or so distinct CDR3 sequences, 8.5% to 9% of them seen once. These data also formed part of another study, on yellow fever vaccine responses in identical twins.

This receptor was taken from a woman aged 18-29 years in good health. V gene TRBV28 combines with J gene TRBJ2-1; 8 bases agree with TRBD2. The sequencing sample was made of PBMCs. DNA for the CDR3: TGTGCCAGCAGCCAGGGACTAGTCGTGCGGAATGAGCAGTTCTTC. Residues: CASSQGLVVRNEQFF.